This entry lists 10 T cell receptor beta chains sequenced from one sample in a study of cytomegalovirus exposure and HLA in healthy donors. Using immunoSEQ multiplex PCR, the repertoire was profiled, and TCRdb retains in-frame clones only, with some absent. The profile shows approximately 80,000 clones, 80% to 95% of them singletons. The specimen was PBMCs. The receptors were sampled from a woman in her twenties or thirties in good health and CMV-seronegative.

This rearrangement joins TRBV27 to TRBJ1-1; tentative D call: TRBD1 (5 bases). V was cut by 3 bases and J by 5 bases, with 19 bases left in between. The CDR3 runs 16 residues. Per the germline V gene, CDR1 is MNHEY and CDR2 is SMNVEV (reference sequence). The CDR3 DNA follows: TGTGCCAGCAGTTTTCGCGTACACCCCCGGGGGACTGAAGCTTTCTTT. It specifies CASSFRVHPRGTEAFF.

CDR3 in amino acids: CASSSAGAGYGYTF. CDR3 nucleotides: TGTGCCAGTAGTTCAGCGGGGGCGGGCTATGGCTACACCTTC. The chain uses TRBV19 and TRBJ1-2; TRBD1 is a possible D gene (6 bases). The V and J ends lost 5 bases and 4 bases respectively, with 14 bases between them. CDR1 is LNHDA, CDR2 SQIVND, per germline (reference sequence). The CDR3 has 14 residues.

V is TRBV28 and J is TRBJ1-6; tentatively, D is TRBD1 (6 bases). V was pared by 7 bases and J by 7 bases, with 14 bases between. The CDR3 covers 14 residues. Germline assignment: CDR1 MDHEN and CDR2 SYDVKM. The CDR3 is CASTIQGYNSPLHF. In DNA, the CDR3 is TGTGCCAGCACCATACAGGGTTACAATTCACCCCTCCACTTT. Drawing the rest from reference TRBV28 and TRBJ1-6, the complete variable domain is DVKVTQSSRYLVKRTGEKVFLECVQDMDHENMFWYRQDPGLGLRLIYFSYDVKMKEKGDIPEGYSVSREKKERFSLILESASTNQTSMYLCASTIQGYNSPLHFGNGTRLTVT.

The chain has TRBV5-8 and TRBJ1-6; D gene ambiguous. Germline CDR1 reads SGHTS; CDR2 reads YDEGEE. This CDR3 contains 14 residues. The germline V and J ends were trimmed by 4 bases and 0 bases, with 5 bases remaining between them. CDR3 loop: CASSRSSYNSPLHF. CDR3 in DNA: TGTGCCAGCAGCCGGAGCTCCTATAATTCACCCCTCCACTTT. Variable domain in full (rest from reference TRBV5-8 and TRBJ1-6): EAGVTQSPTHLIKTRGQQATLRCSPISGHTSVYWYQQALGLGLQFLLWYDEGEERNRGNFPPRFSGRQFPNYSSELNVNALELEDSALYLCASSRSSYNSPLHFGNGTRLTVT.

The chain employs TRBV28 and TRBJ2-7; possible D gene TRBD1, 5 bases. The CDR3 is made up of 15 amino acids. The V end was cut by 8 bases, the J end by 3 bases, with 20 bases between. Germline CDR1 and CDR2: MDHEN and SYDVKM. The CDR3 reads CASPPTVGSRYEQYF. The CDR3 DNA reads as TGTGCCAGCCCTCCGACAGTCGGTTCCCGCTACGAGCAGTACTTC.

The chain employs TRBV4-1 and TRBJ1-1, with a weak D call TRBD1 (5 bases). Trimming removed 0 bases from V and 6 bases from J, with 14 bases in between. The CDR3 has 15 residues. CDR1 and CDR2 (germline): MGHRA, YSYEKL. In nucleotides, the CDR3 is TGCGCCAGCAGCCAAGAGGTCACGGGGGTCGCTGAAGCTTTCTTT. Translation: CASSQEVTGVAEAFF.

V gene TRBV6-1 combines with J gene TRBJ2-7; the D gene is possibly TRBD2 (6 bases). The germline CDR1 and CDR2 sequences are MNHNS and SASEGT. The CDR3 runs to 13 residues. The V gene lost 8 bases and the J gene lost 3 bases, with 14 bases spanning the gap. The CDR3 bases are TGTGCCAGCGTTCCCGGGAGAGACTACGAGCAGTACTTC. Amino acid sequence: CASVPGRDYEQYF.

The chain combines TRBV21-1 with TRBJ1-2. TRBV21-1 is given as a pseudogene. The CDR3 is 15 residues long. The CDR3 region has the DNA TGTGCCAGCAGATTCCCCCGGTCATGTACTGTTGGCTACACCTTC. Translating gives CASRFPRSCTVGYTF.

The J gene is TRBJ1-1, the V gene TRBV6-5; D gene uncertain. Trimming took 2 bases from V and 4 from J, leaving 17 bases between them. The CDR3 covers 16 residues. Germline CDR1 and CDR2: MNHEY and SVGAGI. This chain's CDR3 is CASSYNSGLRGTEAFF. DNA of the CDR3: TGTGCCAGCAGTTACAATTCCGGCCTTCGGGGCACTGAAGCTTTCTTT.

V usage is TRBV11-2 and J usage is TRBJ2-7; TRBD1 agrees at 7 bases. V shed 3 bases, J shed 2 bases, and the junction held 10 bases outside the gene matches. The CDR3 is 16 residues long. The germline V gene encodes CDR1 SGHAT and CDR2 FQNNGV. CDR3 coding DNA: TGTGCCAGCAGCTTCCGGAACCAGGGGGATACCTACGAGCAGTACTTC. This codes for CASSFRNQGDTYEQYF.